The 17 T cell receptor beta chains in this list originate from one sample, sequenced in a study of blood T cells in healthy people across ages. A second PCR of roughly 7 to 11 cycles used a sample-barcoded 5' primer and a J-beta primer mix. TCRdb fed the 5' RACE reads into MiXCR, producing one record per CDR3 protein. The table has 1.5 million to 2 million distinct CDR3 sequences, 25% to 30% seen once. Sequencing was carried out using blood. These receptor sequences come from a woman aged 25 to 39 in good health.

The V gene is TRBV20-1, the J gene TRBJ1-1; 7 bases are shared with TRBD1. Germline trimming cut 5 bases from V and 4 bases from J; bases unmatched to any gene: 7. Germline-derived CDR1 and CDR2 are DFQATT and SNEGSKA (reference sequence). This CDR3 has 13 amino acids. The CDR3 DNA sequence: TGCAGTGCTCACAGGGGCGGGGGCACTGAAGCTTTCTTT. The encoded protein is CSAHRGGGTEAFF.

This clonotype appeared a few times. The CDR3 spells CSARVGTGGPNSNQPQHF. The CDR3 DNA follows: TGCAGTGCTAGAGTTGGGACAGGGGGCCCAAATAGCAATCAGCCCCAGCATTTT. V is TRBV20-1 and J is TRBJ1-5; 12 nucleotides line up with TRBD1. The germline gives CDR1 DFQATT, CDR2 SNEGSKA (reference sequence). The V and J ends lost 1 base and 0 bases, in that order; junction bases with no gene match: 7. The CDR3 loop spans 18 amino acids.

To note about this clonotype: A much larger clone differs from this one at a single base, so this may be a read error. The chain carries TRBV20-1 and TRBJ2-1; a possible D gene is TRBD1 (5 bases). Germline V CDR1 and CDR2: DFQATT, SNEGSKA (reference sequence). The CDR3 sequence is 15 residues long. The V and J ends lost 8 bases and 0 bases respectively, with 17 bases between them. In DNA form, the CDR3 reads TGCAGTACGCCCGACAGACGGAGCTCCTACAATGAGCAGTTCTTC. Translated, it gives CSTPDRRSSYNEQFF.

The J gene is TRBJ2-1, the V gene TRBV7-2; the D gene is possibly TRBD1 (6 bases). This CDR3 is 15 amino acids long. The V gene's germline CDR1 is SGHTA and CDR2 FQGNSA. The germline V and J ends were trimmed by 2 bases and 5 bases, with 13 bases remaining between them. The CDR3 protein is CASSLRSQGDNEQFF. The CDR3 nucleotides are TGTGCCAGCAGCTTACGATCACAGGGCGACAATGAGCAGTTCTTC.

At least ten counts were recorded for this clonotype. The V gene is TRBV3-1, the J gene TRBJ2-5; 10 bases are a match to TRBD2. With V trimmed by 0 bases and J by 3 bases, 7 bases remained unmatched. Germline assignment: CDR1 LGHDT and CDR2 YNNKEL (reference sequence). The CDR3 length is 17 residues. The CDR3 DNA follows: TGTGCCAGCAGCCAAGATATTAGCGGGGGGTCGGAAGAGACCCAGTACTTC. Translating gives CASSQDISGGSEETQYF.

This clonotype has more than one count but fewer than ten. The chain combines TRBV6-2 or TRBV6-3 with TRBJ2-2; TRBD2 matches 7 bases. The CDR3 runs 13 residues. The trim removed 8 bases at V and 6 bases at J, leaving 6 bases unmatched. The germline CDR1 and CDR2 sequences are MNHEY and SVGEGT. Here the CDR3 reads CASGTSVPGELFF. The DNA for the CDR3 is TGTGCCAGCGGAACTAGCGTCCCCGGGGAGCTGTTTTTT.

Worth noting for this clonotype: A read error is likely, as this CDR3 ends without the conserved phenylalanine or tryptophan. CDR3 nucleotide sequence: TGTGCCATCAGTGAGGATGGGGGACCTAACTATGGCTACACCTGC. It codes for CAISEDGGPNYGYTC. This rearrangement joins TRBV10-3 to TRBJ1-2, with D possibly TRBD1 on 5 matching bases. The CDR3 runs to 15 residues. V lost 2 bases to trimming and J lost 0 bases, with 10 bases between them. Germline V CDR1 and CDR2: ENHRY, SYGVKD.

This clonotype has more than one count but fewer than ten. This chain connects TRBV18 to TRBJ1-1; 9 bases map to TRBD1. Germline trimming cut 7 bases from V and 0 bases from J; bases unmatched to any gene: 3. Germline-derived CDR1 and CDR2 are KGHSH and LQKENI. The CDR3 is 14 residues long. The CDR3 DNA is TGTGCCAGCTTCACAGGGGGCCTGAACACTGAAGCTTTCTTT. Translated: CASFTGGLNTEAFF.

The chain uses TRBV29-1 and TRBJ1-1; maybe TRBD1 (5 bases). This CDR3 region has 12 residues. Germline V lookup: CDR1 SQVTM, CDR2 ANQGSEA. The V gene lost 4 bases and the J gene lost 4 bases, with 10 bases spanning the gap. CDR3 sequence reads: CSVAQGSTEAFF. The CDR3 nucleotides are TGCAGCGTTGCCCAGGGTAGCACTGAAGCTTTCTTT.

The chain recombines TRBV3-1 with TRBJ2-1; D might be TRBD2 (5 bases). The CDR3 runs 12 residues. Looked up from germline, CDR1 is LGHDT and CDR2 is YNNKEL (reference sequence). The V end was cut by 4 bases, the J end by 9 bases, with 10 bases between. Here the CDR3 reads CASSPTIGEQFF. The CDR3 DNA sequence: TGTGCCAGCAGCCCGACTATCGGTGAGCAGTTCTTC.

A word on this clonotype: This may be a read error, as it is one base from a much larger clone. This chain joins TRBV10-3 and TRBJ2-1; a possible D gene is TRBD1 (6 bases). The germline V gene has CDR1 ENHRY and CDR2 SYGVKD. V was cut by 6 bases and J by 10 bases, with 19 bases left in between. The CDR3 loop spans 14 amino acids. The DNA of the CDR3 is TGTGCCATCAGCGAGACAGGATACATGTACGAGCAGTTCTTC. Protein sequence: CAISETGYMYEQFF.

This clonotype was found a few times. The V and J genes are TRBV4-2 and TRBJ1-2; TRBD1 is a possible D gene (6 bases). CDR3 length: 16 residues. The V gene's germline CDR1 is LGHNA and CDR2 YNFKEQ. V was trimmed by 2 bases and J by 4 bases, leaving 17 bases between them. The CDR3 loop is CASSQPGEGVGYGYTF. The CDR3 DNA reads TGTGCCAGCAGCCAACCTGGGGAGGGGGTTGGCTATGGCTACACCTTC.

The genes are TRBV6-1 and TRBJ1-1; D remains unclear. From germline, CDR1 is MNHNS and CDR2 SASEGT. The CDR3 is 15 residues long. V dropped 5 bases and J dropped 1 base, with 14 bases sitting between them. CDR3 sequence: CASSRLASGNTEAFF. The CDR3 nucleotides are TGTGCCAGCAGTCGACTCGCGTCAGGGAACACTGAAGCTTTCTTT.

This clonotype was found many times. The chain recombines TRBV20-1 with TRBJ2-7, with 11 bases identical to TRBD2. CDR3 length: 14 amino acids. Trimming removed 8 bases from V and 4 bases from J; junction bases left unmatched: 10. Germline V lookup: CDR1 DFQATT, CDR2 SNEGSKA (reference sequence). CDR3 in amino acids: CSTRRLAGMYEQYF. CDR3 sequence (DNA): TGCAGTACCAGGCGACTAGCGGGAATGTACGAGCAGTACTTC.

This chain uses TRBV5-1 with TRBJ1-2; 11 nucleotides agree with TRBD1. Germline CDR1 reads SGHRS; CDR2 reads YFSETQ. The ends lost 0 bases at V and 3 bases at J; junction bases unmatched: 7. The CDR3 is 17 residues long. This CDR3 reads CASSLVDRGRPDYGYTF. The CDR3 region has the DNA TGCGCCAGCAGCTTGGTGGACAGGGGGCGCCCAGACTATGGCTACACCTTC.

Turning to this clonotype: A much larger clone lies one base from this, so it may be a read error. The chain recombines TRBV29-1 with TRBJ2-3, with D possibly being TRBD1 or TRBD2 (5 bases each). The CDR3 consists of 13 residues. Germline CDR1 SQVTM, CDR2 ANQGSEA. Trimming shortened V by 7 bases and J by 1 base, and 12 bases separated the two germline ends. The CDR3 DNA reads TGCAGCGCAGGGAGTAGCGGCACAGATACGCAGTATTTT. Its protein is CSAGSSGTDTQYF.

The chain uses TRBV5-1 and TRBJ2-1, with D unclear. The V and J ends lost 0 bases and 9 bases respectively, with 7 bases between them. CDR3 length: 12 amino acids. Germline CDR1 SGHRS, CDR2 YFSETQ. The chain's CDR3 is CASSLALSEQFF. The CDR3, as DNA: TGCGCCAGCAGCTTGGCACTGAGTGAGCAGTTCTTC. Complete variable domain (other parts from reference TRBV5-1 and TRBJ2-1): KAGVTQTPRYLIKTRGQQVTLSCSPISGHRSVSWYQQTPGQGLQFLFEYFSETQRNKGNFPGRFSGRQFSNSRSEMNVSTLELGDSALYLCASSLALSEQFFGPGTRLTVL.